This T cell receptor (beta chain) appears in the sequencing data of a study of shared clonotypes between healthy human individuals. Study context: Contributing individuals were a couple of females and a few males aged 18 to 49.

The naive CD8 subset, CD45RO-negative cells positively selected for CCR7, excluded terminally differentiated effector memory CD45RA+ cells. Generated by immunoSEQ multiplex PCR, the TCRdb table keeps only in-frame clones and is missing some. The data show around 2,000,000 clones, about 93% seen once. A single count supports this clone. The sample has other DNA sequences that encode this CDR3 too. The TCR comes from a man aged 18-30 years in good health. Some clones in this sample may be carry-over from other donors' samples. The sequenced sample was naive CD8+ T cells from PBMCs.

CDR3 in DNA: TGTGCCAGCAGTCCCGGGGGTAAAGAGACCCAGTACTTC. It encodes CASSPGGKETQYF. The chain combines TRBV9 with TRBJ2-5, with a tentative D call TRBD2 (6 bases). Trimming stripped 5 bases from V and 3 bases from J, with 11 bases between. CDR3 length equals 13 residues. Per the germline V gene, CDR1 is SGDLS and CDR2 is YYNGEE.